A single count supports the clone carrying this T cell receptor beta chain. Its antigen is not known. The entry originates in a study of CD8 T cells in Susac syndrome. Study outcomes and limitations: The CD4+ T cell repertoires, which came from Susac syndrome patients, showed no sign of clonal expansion.

Random hexamers were used to reverse transcribe the RNA input (roughly 0.5 to 1 ug). From the immunoSEQ multiplex PCR reads, TCRdb called clonotypes with MiXCR, one entry per CDR3 protein. The sample lists around 200,000 distinct CDR3 sequences, roughly 94% occurring once. CDR1 is SGHTA and CDR2 is FQGNSA in the germline V gene. The ends lost 8 bases at V and 0 bases at J; junction bases unmatched: 1. The CDR3 length is 13 residues. The study sequenced TCR beta in blood CD8+ and CD4+ T cells. Sequenced material: CD4+ T cells from PBMCs. This chain joins TRBV7-2 and TRBJ1-3; TRBD1 matches at 7 bases. The sequence derives from a human donor with Susac syndrome. CDR3 sequence reads: CASGQDSGNTIYF. The CDR3 DNA follows: TGTGCCAGCGGACAGGACTCTGGAAACACCATATATTTT.